The 29 T cell receptor beta chains reported below all come from one sample, sequenced in a study of blood T cell repertoires in COVID-19. TCRdb keeps only in-frame clones here, not all; method: immunoSEQ multiplex PCR. The table has some 270,000 clones, around nine tenths seen once. Specimen: PBMCs or T cells enriched from blood (not recorded which). The origin of the receptors is a woman aged 55-75 years who had recovered from COVID-19.

The genes are TRBV9 and TRBJ1-2, with D unresolved. Germline V gives CDR1 SGDLS, CDR2 YYNGEE. Trimming removed 0 bases from V and 1 base from J, with 10 bases in between. CDR3 size: 15 residues. CDR3 sequence: CASSVAGFGNYGYTF. CDR3 nucleotides: TGTGCCAGCAGCGTAGCGGGTTTCGGTAACTATGGCTACACCTTC.

The chain links TRBV20-1 to TRBJ2-3; maybe TRBD1 (6 bases). This CDR3 region has 11 residues. Germline loops: CDR1 DFQATT, CDR2 SNEGSKA (reference sequence). Trimming removed 5 bases from V and 4 bases from J, with 7 bases in between. The CDR3 DNA reads TGCAGTGCTCACAGGGCAGATACGCAGTATTTT. This translates into CSAHRADTQYF.

The chain carries TRBV7-2 and TRBJ1-1; D is undetermined. CDR1 is SGHTA, CDR2 FQGNSA, per germline. Trimming shortened V by 5 bases and J by 2 bases, and 3 bases separated the two germline ends. This CDR3 has 11 residues. The CDR3 region has the DNA TGTGCCAGCAGCATAAACACTGAAGCTTTCTTT. Protein: CASSINTEAFF.

This clone was detected once. The chain links TRBV12-5 to TRBJ2-7; TRBD2 agrees at 11 bases. Germline V CDR1 and CDR2: LGHNT, FRNRAP. The CDR3 sequence is 17 residues long. With 0 bases clipped from V and 4 bases from J, the junction kept 8 bases outside the gene matches. CDR3 bases: TGTGCTAGTGGTTTGGTTTTAGCGGGAGGGACAGCGTACGAGCAGTACTTC. The encoded protein is CASGLVLAGGTAYEQYF.

As for this clone: This specimen includes other DNA sequences encoding the same CDR3. This rearrangement joins TRBV19 to TRBJ1-6; D gene unclear. Germline assignment: CDR1 LNHDA and CDR2 SQIVND (reference sequence). The germline V and J ends were trimmed by 3 bases and 7 bases, with 10 bases remaining between them. The CDR3 is 14 residues long. CDR3 DNA: TGTGCCAGTAGTATGGAGCGCGTAAATTCACCCCTCCACTTT. This sequence encodes CASSMERVNSPLHF.

The gene calls are TRBV30 and TRBJ2-3; D may be TRBD2 (5 bases). Germline loops: CDR1 GTSNPN, CDR2 SVGIG (reference sequence). There are 13 residues in the CDR3. Trimming stripped 3 bases from V and 5 bases from J, with 12 bases between. CDR3 in amino acids: CAWSSYGGDTQYF. DNA of the CDR3: TGTGCCTGGAGCTCTTACGGAGGAGATACGCAGTATTTT. Variable domain in full (rest from reference TRBV30 and TRBJ2-3): SQTIHQWPATLVQPVGSPLSLECTVEGTSNPNLYWYRQAAGRGLQLLFYSVGIGQISSEVPQNLSASRPQDRQFILSSKKLLLSDSGFYLCAWSSYGGDTQYFGPGTRLTVL.

The chain couples TRBV29-1 to TRBJ2-7; 7 bases agree with TRBD1. The CDR3 length is 14 residues. V lost 0 bases, J lost 4 bases, and 6 bases stayed unmatched. Germline loops: CDR1 SQVTM, CDR2 ANQGSEA. CDR3 nucleotides: TGCAGCGTTGAAGATAGGGACAGCAAGTACGAGCAGTACTTC. Translated: CSVEDRDSKYEQYF.

The chain uses TRBV12-2 and TRBJ2-1; the DNA was not used to check the table's D call, TRBD2. TRBV12-2 is given as a pseudogene. This CDR3 region has 17 residues. The CDR3 sequence: CASRLAKREGPLNEQFF. Here the CDR3 DNA reads TGTGCAAGTCGCTTAGCGAAGCGGGAGGGCCCATTGAATGAGCAGTTCTTC.

This clone has just a few counts. The J gene is TRBJ1-6, the V gene TRBV7-3, with 7 bases identical to TRBD1. The CDR3 covers 15 residues. Germline V gene sequence: CDR1 SGHTA, CDR2 FQGTGA. Unmatched junction bases numbered 7, after V lost 5 bases and J lost 6 bases. For the CDR3, the DNA is TGTGCCAGCAGCGCCTCGAAGGGGGCTAATTCACCCCTCCACTTT. Protein product: CASSASKGANSPLHF.

The chain couples TRBV5-1 to TRBJ1-4; 7 bases fit TRBD1. The CDR3 runs to 15 residues. Per germline, CDR1 SGHRS and CDR2 YFSETQ. V shed 0 bases and J 8 bases; nucleotides not matched to a gene: 7. CDR3 nucleotide sequence: TGCGCCAGCAGCTTGGGGCTGACAGGGTACGAAAAACTGTTTTTT. It specifies CASSLGLTGYEKLFF. Filled out from reference TRBV5-1 and TRBJ1-4, the complete variable domain reads KAGVTQTPRYLIKTRGQQVTLSCSPISGHRSVSWYQQTPGQGLQFLFEYFSETQRNKGNFPGRFSGRQFSNSRSEMNVSTLELGDSALYLCASSLGLTGYEKLFFGSGTQLSVL.

The rearrangement links TRBV5-4 to TRBJ1-4; D unresolved. V lost 4 bases to trimming and J lost 2 bases, with 15 bases between them. Per germline, CDR1 SGHNT and CDR2 YYREEE (reference sequence). The CDR3 runs 16 residues. The CDR3 DNA follows: TGTGCCAGCAGCATTAATTTGGAGCTGACTAATGAAAAACTGTTTTTT. Translating it yields CASSINLELTNEKLFF.

The gene calls are TRBV27 and TRBJ2-3, with 9 bases matching TRBD2. Germline V gene sequence: CDR1 MNHEY, CDR2 SMNVEV (reference sequence). After removal of 5 bases from V and 3 bases from J, the junction contained 9 bases not matched to a gene. CDR3 size: 16 residues. This CDR3 reads CASSAPLAGFTDTQYF. CDR3 in DNA: TGTGCCAGCAGTGCCCCTCTAGCGGGGTTTACAGATACGCAGTATTTT.

The chain links TRBV28 to TRBJ1-2; D unresolved. Germline-derived CDR1 and CDR2 are MDHEN and SYDVKM. With 3 bases removed from V and 3 bases from J, the gap between germline ends came to 8 bases. The CDR3 has 13 residues. For the CDR3, the DNA is TGTGCCAGCAGTTTGGCAGGCTACTATGGCTACACCTTC. This translates into CASSLAGYYGYTF.

V usage is TRBV11-2 and J usage is TRBJ2-1; 8 bases fit TRBD1. The length of the CDR3 is 19 residues. Germline V gives CDR1 SGHAT, CDR2 FQNNGV. The ends lost 6 bases at V and 7 bases at J; junction bases unmatched: 23. The CDR3 protein is CASRRPGQAGGWRRNEQFF. Written as DNA, the CDR3 is TGTGCCAGCAGGAGACCGGGACAGGCCGGCGGTTGGAGAAGGAATGAGCAGTTCTTC.

The chain has TRBV28 and TRBJ1-5, with D tentatively TRBD1 (5 bases). Germline V CDR1 and CDR2: MDHEN, SYDVKM. The V gene lost 2 bases and the J gene lost 1 base, with 12 bases spanning the gap. The CDR3 runs to 16 residues. In DNA form, the CDR3 reads TGTGCCAGCAGTTTAGCTGGACGGGGGAGCAATCAGCCCCAGCATTTT. It translates to CASSLAGRGSNQPQHF.

The V gene is TRBV19, the J gene TRBJ2-1; 10 bases agree with TRBD1. Germline CDR1 and CDR2: LNHDA and SQIVND (reference sequence). With V trimmed by 4 bases and J by 4 bases, 10 bases remained unmatched. The CDR3 spans 17 residues. Here the CDR3 reads CASSTAMGQGPYNEQFF. Written as DNA, the CDR3 is TGTGCCAGTAGTACCGCAATGGGACAGGGGCCTTACAATGAGCAGTTCTTC.

This chain connects TRBV6-5 to TRBJ1-6; 7 positions match TRBD1. Germline assignment: CDR1 MNHEY and CDR2 SVGAGI. The CDR3 has 15 residues. After removal of 6 bases from V and 5 bases from J, the junction contained 7 bases not matched to a gene. The CDR3 region has the DNA TGTGCCAGCAGACGACGGGACAGTAATAATTCACCCCTCCACTTT. Protein product: CASRRRDSNNSPLHF.

The V and J genes are TRBV10-3 and TRBJ1-1, with D possibly matching TRBD1 (6 bases). The germline V gene encodes CDR1 ENHRY and CDR2 SYGVKD. Between the trimmed V and J ends, which lost 2 bases and 4 bases, there was a span of 11 bases. This CDR3 comprises 14 residues. The CDR3 DNA sequence: TGTGCCATCAGTGAGCGGGGGGCGGGCACTGAAGCTTTCTTT. It translates to CAISERGAGTEAFF.

A note on this clone: An end of the junction differs from the germline gene, which may be a read error. The rearrangement uses TRBV2 and TRBJ1-1; perhaps TRBD1 as D (6 bases). This CDR3 has 11 residues. The germline V gene encodes CDR1 SNHLY and CDR2 FYNNEI. The DNA for the CDR3 is TGTGCCAGCAGTTATAACAGGGTCACTGTCTTT. It yields the protein CASSYNRVTVF.

The chain uses TRBV27 and TRBJ2-5; 9 bases map to TRBD2. The CDR3 spans 13 residues. V gave up 7 bases and J gave up 9 bases; unmatched junction bases: 9. CDR1 is MNHEY and CDR2 is SMNVEV in the germline V gene (reference sequence). CDR3 amino acids: CASTELAGAAQYF. Written as DNA, the CDR3 is TGTGCCAGCACCGAGTTAGCGGGAGCGGCCCAGTACTTC.

This chain uses TRBV7-3 with TRBJ2-1; TRBD1 matches 11 bases. The V and J ends lost 5 bases and 9 bases, in that order; junction bases with no gene match: 6. The CDR3 spans 14 residues. The V gene's germline CDR1 is SGHTA and CDR2 FQGTGA. Written as DNA, the CDR3 is TGTGCCAGCAGCCTCGGACAGGGGGCGGGTGAGCAGTTCTTC. Its protein product is CASSLGQGAGEQFF.

V and J are TRBV21-1 and TRBJ2-1; whether TRBD2, the table's D call, matches the DNA was not checked. TRBV21-1 counts as a pseudogene. The CDR3 covers 14 residues. The CDR3 sequence is CASSSVLAYNEQFF. CDR3 nucleotides: TGTGCCAGCAGCAGCGTTCTAGCCTACAATGAGCAGTTCTTC.

This chain links TRBV10-3 with TRBJ1-2; 8 bases align to TRBD1. There are 13 residues in the CDR3. The V gene's germline CDR1 is ENHRY and CDR2 SYGVKD. The J segment lost 8 bases and the V segment lost 4 bases, leaving 6 bases of the junction unmatched. Here the CDR3 reads CAISVQGAGGYTF. The CDR3 nucleotides are TGTGCCATCAGTGTTCAGGGGGCGGGCGGCTACACCTTC.

This sequence joins TRBV30 and TRBJ1-5; 12 bases fit TRBD1. CDR3 size: 16 residues. V was pared by 5 bases and J by 0 bases, with 5 bases of the junction left unmatched. CDR1 GTSNPN and CDR2 SVGIG come from the germline V gene (reference sequence). The CDR3 sequence is CAWGTGGLYSNQPQHF. The DNA of the CDR3 is TGTGCCTGGGGGACAGGGGGCCTTTATAGCAATCAGCCCCAGCATTTT.

The J gene is TRBJ2-7, the V gene TRBV19, with 11 nucleotides matching TRBD2. CDR3 length: 16 amino acids. V shed 1 base and J 3 bases; nucleotides not matched to a gene: 5. From germline, CDR1 is LNHDA and CDR2 SQIVND (reference sequence). This chain's CDR3 is CASSIGTSGSYYEQYF. The CDR3 region has the DNA TGTGCCAGTAGTATAGGCACTAGCGGGAGCTACTACGAGCAGTACTTC.

The rearrangement uses TRBV10-2 and TRBJ1-2; a possible D gene is TRBD1 (6 bases). V was trimmed by 5 bases and J by 4 bases, leaving 14 bases between them. Per the germline V gene, CDR1 is WSHSY and CDR2 is SAAADI. The CDR3 spans 14 residues. The CDR3 nucleotides are TGCGCCAGCAGTAGGACAGCCGGGTCCTATGGCTACACCTTC. This sequence encodes CASSRTAGSYGYTF.

The chain joins TRBV30 to TRBJ1-1; tentative D call: TRBD1 (5 bases). The CDR3 has 12 amino acids. Germline lookup yields CDR1 GTSNPN and CDR2 SVGIG (reference sequence). CDR3 amino acids: CALDWRGTEAFF. CDR3 nucleotide sequence: TGTGCACTGGACTGGAGGGGCACTGAAGCTTTCTTT.

The chain uses TRBV5-1 and TRBJ2-1, with 7 bases aligning to TRBD1. V shed 4 bases, J shed 8 bases, and the junction held 9 bases outside the gene matches. Germline CDR1 is SGHRS and CDR2 is YFSETQ. CDR3 size: 14 residues. The CDR3 loop is CASSIQQGSDEQFF. CDR3 nucleotide sequence: TGCGCCAGCAGCATACAACAGGGGTCCGATGAGCAGTTCTTC.

This clone was observed a few times. The V gene is TRBV30, the J gene TRBJ1-5; perhaps TRBD1 as D (5 bases). Trimming removed 2 bases at V and 0 bases at J, with 11 bases between. This CDR3 is built from 15 residues. In germline, CDR1 is GTSNPN, CDR2 SVGIG (reference sequence). CDR3 in amino acids: CAWSPGLYSNQPQHF. The CDR3 DNA sequence: TGTGCCTGGAGTCCGGGACTCTATAGCAATCAGCCCCAGCATTTT. The entire variable domain, with the rest obtained from reference TRBV30 and TRBJ1-5, is as follows: SQTIHQWPATLVQPVGSPLSLECTVEGTSNPNLYWYRQAAGRGLQLLFYSVGIGQISSEVPQNLSASRPQDRQFILSSKKLLLSDSGFYLCAWSPGLYSNQPQHFGDGTRLSIL.